Listed below are T cell receptor beta chains from one sample, sequenced in a study of T-cell reconstitution after alpha-beta-depleted transplantation in children. TCRdb itself ran the PCR reads through MiXCR, one entry per CDR3 protein. The table includes 700,000 to 950,000 distinct CDR3 sequences, roughly 15% detected once. The sample was PBMCs, mostly from graft donor cells, taken 360 days after TCRalphabeta/CD19-depleted stem cell transplant. All receptors come from a male patient aged 10 to 17 who had a stem cell transplant for acute lymphoblastic leukemia, so the T cells may come from the graft donor. Each CDR3 is given with its conserved first and last residue. Each record gives: V gene, CDR3 protein.

V gene: TRBV12-3/TRBV12-4
CDR3 protein: CASNPQGLGQPQHF

V gene: TRBV7-2
CDR3 protein: CASSLGLAGRGETQYF

V gene: TRBV16
CDR3 protein: CASSQSPWTGLVDEQYF

V gene: TRBV5-1
CDR3 protein: CASSNPTDTQYF

V gene: TRBV2
CDR3 protein: CASSEDRAYEQYF

V gene: TRBV4-1
CDR3 protein: CASSQEYRSSAFF

V gene: TRBV18
CDR3 protein: CASSPLGQQKETQYF

V gene: TRBV7-6
CDR3 protein: CASSPGAGGSYEQYF

V gene: TRBV7-8
CDR3 protein: CASSSRGRTNEKLFF

V gene: TRBV9
CDR3 protein: CASSVAQGHGYTF

V gene: TRBV11-1
CDR3 protein: CASSSPSLAGGWSYNEQFF

V gene: TRBV7-8
CDR3 protein: CASSYNQGLTREQYF

V gene: TRBV5-1
CDR3 protein: CASSLARPGEYEQYF

V gene: TRBV12-1
CDR3 protein: CASSLVAPSVPPVLGSTNYNEQFF

V gene: TRBV12-3/TRBV12-4
CDR3 protein: CASSLRAVNEQFF

V gene: TRBV7-9
CDR3 protein: CASSLRPEDPLNYGYTF

V gene: TRBV5-1
CDR3 protein: CASSFNRGRDTEAFF

V gene: TRBV21-1
CDR3 protein: CASRRFKNRGRAEKLFF

V gene: TRBV20-1
CDR3 protein: CSASRDTDTQYF

V gene: TRBV20-1
CDR3 protein: CSASGNYGYTF

V gene: TRBV29-1
CDR3 protein: CSVVLGTGYNEQFF

V gene: TRBV7-6
CDR3 protein: CASSHQRSTDTQYF

V gene: TRBV12-3/TRBV12-4
CDR3 protein: CASTLSGLGDTQYF

V gene: TRBV27
CDR3 protein: CASSLNSRGAGANVLTF

V gene: TRBV5-1
CDR3 protein: CASSLEAGMRNSPLHF

V gene: TRBV7-9
CDR3 protein: CASTYGSLGAGELFF

V gene: TRBV4-1
CDR3 protein: CASSHLPGQFQETQYF

V gene: TRBV20-1
CDR3 protein: CSACSDSYTQYF

V gene: TRBV7-4
CDR3 protein: CASGGLADPFYNEQFF

V gene: TRBV5-1
CDR3 protein: CASSLEGGFQPQHF

V gene: TRBV12-3/TRBV12-4
CDR3 protein: CASRLGGALALFF

V gene: TRBV12-3/TRBV12-4
CDR3 protein: CASSPQGVTYNEQFF

V gene: TRBV4-1
CDR3 protein: CASSQVTGNSGNTIYF